These 9 T cell receptor beta chains were sequenced from one sample in a study of shared clonotypes between healthy human individuals. Clones were sequenced by immunoSEQ multiplex PCR, and TCRdb holds only the in-frame ones, with some missing. The top ten clones hold approximately 0.4% of a sample with roughly 2,300,000 clones, 92% of them seen once. The sequenced material came from naive CD4+ T cells from PBMCs. Subset specified: CD45RA+ positively selected. These receptors were obtained from a man aged 18 to 30 in good health. Some clones in this sample may be carry-over from other donors' samples.

The chain uses TRBV28 and TRBJ1-5, with D perhaps TRBD1 (5 bases). Per germline, CDR1 MDHEN and CDR2 SYDVKM. The CDR3 loop spans 13 amino acids. Trimming pared 5 bases from V and 7 bases from J, leaving 12 bases between. In nucleotides, the CDR3 is TGTGCCAGCAGTGTGCTCAGGGAACAGCCCCAGCATTTT. Translation: CASSVLREQPQHF. The full variable domain, completed using reference TRBV28 and TRBJ1-5, is DVKVTQSSRYLVKRTGEKVFLECVQDMDHENMFWYRQDPGLGLRLIYFSYDVKMKEKGDIPEGYSVSREKKERFSLILESASTNQTSMYLCASSVLREQPQHFGDGTRLSIL.

V usage is TRBV7-2 and J usage is TRBJ1-1, with TRBD1 identical over 7 bases. The CDR3 consists of 16 residues. Trimming cost V 2 bases and J 4 bases; bases outside gene matches: 10. Germline V CDR1 and CDR2: SGHTA, FQGNSA. This CDR3 is CASSLLAGGGGTEAFF. CDR3 in DNA: TGTGCCAGCAGCTTACTGGCAGGGGGAGGCGGCACTGAAGCTTTCTTT.

This chain links TRBV5-1 with TRBJ2-1, with 13 bases fitting TRBD2. Per the germline V gene, CDR1 is SGHRS and CDR2 is YFSETQ. The V segment lost 1 base and the J segment 9 bases; nucleotides outside the gene matches: 4. The CDR3 has 15 residues. The CDR3 DNA reads as TGCGCCAGCAGCTTGACGGGACTAGCGGGAAGTGAGCAGTTCTTC. Translated: CASSLTGLAGSEQFF.

This clone was picked up one time. The chain couples TRBV25-1 to TRBJ2-1, with TRBD2 matching 7 bases. This CDR3 comprises 16 residues. Germline trimming cut 5 bases from V and 2 bases from J; bases unmatched to any gene: 9. The germline V gene encodes CDR1 MGHDK and CDR2 SYGVNS. The CDR3 protein is CASSFREVVPYNEQFF. The CDR3, as DNA: TGTGCCAGCAGTTTTCGGGAGGTTGTGCCCTACAATGAGCAGTTCTTC.

Concerning this clone: In the same sample, other DNA sequences code for this CDR3. The V call is TRBV7-2, the J call TRBJ2-2; D remains ambiguous. Trimming left V 4 bases short and J 6 bases short, with 12 bases between. The CDR3 contains 14 residues. The germline V gene encodes CDR1 SGHTA and CDR2 FQGNSA. CDR3: CASSSRSGAGELFF. CDR3 coding DNA: TGTGCCAGCAGCTCCAGGAGTGGGGCCGGGGAGCTGTTTTTT.

Details on this clone: Additional DNA sequences in this sample encode the identical CDR3. This rearrangement joins TRBV7-2 to TRBJ2-2; possibly TRBD1 for D (5 bases). The CDR3 is 14 residues long. The ends were cut back, 3 bases at V and 2 bases at J, with 7 bases in the middle. Germline V gene lookup returns CDR1 SGHTA and CDR2 FQGNSA. The DNA of the CDR3 is TGTGCCAGCAGCTTTAGGGGAAACACCGGGGAGCTGTTTTTT. This gives the protein CASSFRGNTGELFF.

The J gene is TRBJ2-3, the V gene TRBV29-1; D is possibly TRBD2 (6 bases). The germline gives CDR1 SQVTM, CDR2 ANQGSEA. The CDR3 runs 16 residues. Trimming removed 0 bases from V and 1 base from J, with 14 bases in between. The CDR3 coding sequence is TGCAGCGTTGAAGATCGTGCGGGGAAGGGCACAGATACGCAGTATTTT. Amino acids: CSVEDRAGKGTDTQYF.

This rearrangement joins TRBV7-2 to TRBJ1-1; weak D call: TRBD1 (6 bases). Germline V CDR1 and CDR2: SGHTA, FQGNSA. The V gene lost 4 bases and the J gene lost 5 bases, with 14 bases spanning the gap. The CDR3 loop spans 14 amino acids. The CDR3 DNA follows: TGTGCCAGCAGCTCCCTTAGGACAGAGACTGAAGCTTTCTTT. This encodes CASSSLRTETEAFF.

The V gene is TRBV19, the J gene TRBJ2-1, with 8 bases lining up with TRBD2. Losses at the gene ends were 3 bases for V and 4 bases for J; bases not matched to a gene: 5. CDR1 is LNHDA, CDR2 SQIVND, per germline (reference sequence). The CDR3 has 15 residues. As DNA, the CDR3 is TGTGCCAGTAGTATCGTGCTAGCGGGTTACAATGAGCAGTTCTTC. As protein: CASSIVLAGYNEQFF.